This entry concerns a single T cell receptor beta chain. Its target is unknown. Amplified regions were TCR beta CDR3 sequences from RNA transcripts. First-round RT-PCR targeting the TCR CDR3 was performed with the HTBI primer set. In TCRdb, the multiplex PCR reads were re-called with MiXCR into one record per CDR3 protein. The sample has hundreds of thousands of distinct CDR3 sequences, 40% to 55% seen once. The data originate from a study of T cells in Graves' hyperthyroidism and ophthalmopathy. Overall study results and limits: Model predictions of ophthalmopathy came a median about 6.3 months before onset. Blood also held most thyroid clonotypes expanded beyond 0.001. Stable hyperthyroidism and ophthalmopathy were separated using 13 V-J signatures.

The hyperthyroidism was newly diagnosed and had lasted under 2 months; the patients were aged 18 to 65. Sequencing was done on a sample of peripheral blood or thyroid tissue (not recorded which). This clonotype originated in a woman between 18 and 30 years old with Graves' hyperthyroidism.

The CDR3 loop reads CSARVGGSTNEKLFF. CDR3 DNA sequence: TGCAGTGCTAGAGTCGGGGGTTCAACTAATGAAAAACTGTTTTTT. The rearrangement joins TRBV20-1 to TRBJ1-4; D may be TRBD1 (5 bases). Germline-derived CDR1 and CDR2 are DFQATT and SNEGSKA (reference sequence). The CDR3 sequence is 15 residues long. Trimming shortened V by 1 base and J by 0 bases, and 9 bases separated the two germline ends.